The source of this T cell receptor (beta chain) is a study of monozygotic twins with inflammatory bowel disease. Following a re-call of the 5' RACE reads, TCRdb has one entry per CDR3 protein and lacks DNA. Its listing shows 160,000 or so distinct CDR3 sequences. The CDR3 has 15 amino acids. CDR1 and CDR2 from the germline V gene are ENHRY and SYGVKD. This chain uses TRBV10-3 with TRBJ2-2; TCRdb's D call of TRBD1 is untestable without DNA. The TCR sequence derives from a human donor with ulcerative colitis or Crohn's disease, or a healthy co-twin of an affected twin (not recorded which). Sequenced material: blood. The CDR3 is CAIRGGAADTGELFF.